Sequencing of this TCR beta chain was carried out in a study of T-cell memory formation after mild COVID-19. Study background: The two donors had largely donor-specific TCR clusters.

This clonotype showed up just a few times. Its matching antigen is unknown. TCRdb called the 5' RACE reads again in MiXCR, with one record for every CDR3 protein. This repertoire shows around 530,000 distinct CDR3 sequences, about a fifth found once; its top ten account for about 8.7%. Overall study findings and caveats: SARS-CoV-2 specificity was not confirmed for second-wave clones peaking on day 37. Clones that contracted clustered mainly in CM and EM if CD4+ and in EMRA if CD8+.

The length of the CDR3 is 15 residues. The germline V gene has CDR1 DFQATT and CDR2 SNEGSKA (reference sequence). Trimming removed 3 bases at V and 2 bases at J, with 14 bases between. The TCR originated in an adult woman who had mild COVID-19 (a few samples of this study predate the infection). Cell type and time point are not known. The sequenced material came from PBMCs or a T cell subset sorted from them (not recorded which). The gene calls are TRBV20-1 and TRBJ1-5; D is perhaps TRBD1 (6 bases). CDR3 DNA: TGCAGTGCTAGCAAGGGGGGATCGGGCAATCAGCCCCAGCATTTT. Amino acid sequence: CSASKGGSGNQPQHF.